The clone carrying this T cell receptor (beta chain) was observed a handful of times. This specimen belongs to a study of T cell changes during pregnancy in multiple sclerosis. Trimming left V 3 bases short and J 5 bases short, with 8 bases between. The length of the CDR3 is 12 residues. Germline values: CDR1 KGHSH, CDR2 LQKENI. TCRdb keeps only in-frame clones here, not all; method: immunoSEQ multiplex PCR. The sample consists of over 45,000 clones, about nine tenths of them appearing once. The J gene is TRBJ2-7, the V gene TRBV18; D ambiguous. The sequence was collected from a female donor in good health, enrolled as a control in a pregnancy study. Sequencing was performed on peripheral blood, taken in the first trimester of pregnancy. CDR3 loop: CASSPYSDEQYF. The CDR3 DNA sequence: TGTGCCAGCTCACCGTACAGTGACGAGCAGTACTTC.